This T cell receptor (beta chain) was sequenced during a study of T cells in Graves' hyperthyroidism and ophthalmopathy (dated by TCRdb to about 2019). For context, the study as a whole: Peripheral blood was sampled at the time of initial diagnosis, prior to any treatment. To identify distinguishing TCR V-J signatures, a discovery cohort of 90 to 100 patients was used, comprising under 45 with Graves' ophthalmopathy and under 60 with stable Graves' hyperthyroidism. An independent validation cohort of 18 to 20 hyperthyroidism patients and approximately 15 patients who later progressed to ophthalmopathy tested prospective prediction of ophthalmopathy. For training and testing, the roughly 100 patients in the discovery cohort were randomly divided in a 7:3 ratio. The study also compared thyroid tissue and blood T-cell repertoires from a handful of Graves' hyperthyroidism patients. Following sampling, methimazole starting at 30 mg daily was given to hyperthyroidism patients, and high-dose intravenous methylprednisolone was given to ophthalmopathy patients. The paper describes TCR Vbeta CDR3 sequencing of 135 peripheral blood samples, made up of under 50 ophthalmopathy patients, around 78 hyperthyroidism patients and 17 progressor patients.

V lost 4 bases and J lost 0 bases; the stretch between them is 13 bases long. Including the terminal cysteine and phenylalanine, the CDR3 comprises 14 residues. The entry retains the CDR3 DNA only, 42 bases that are in frame from base 1. From a lookup of the germline V gene (reference sequence), CDR1 and CDR2 are DFQATT and SNEGSKA. The TCR beta CDR3 regions were amplified from the RNA transcripts. The first round of RT-PCR for the TCR CDR3 was performed with the HTBI primer set and the Qiagen OneStep RT-PCR kit. The libraries were constructed in a second round of multiplex PCR and then size-selected and purified. Sequencing of the libraries was done on an Illumina HiSeq2000 using paired-end 100 bp reads. For the original study's pipeline: SOAPnuke was used to process the raw data, throwing out any read that contained adapters or uncalled bases, had a mean Phred below 15, or lacked an exact constant-primer or identifier match. High-quality paired reads were merged with COPE v1.2.5, and unique nucleotide sequences were defined as clonotypes. MiTCR v1.1 was used to align the clonotypes against IMGT TRBV, TRBD and TRBJ reference segments. Only V-J combinations with frequency above 0.0001, covering 99% to 99.2% of repertoires, were analysed. The TCS score was defined as F50 (clonal expansion) divided by E x V (chaos), with BLOSUM62-based TCRdist calculated between CDR3 peptides within each V-J. Welch's t-statistics and random forest reduced just over 500 V-J features to fewer than 15, which were used in a naive Bayes classifier (R e1071). Thyroid-blood repertoire similarity was quantified with the Morisita-Horn index. The public reads were reprocessed in TCRdb via fastp at Q25 and MiXCR, keeping in-frame beta chains. Rows with a matching CDR3 protein are joined into one entry that keeps the most common DNA and genes. The V and J calls were not made by the authors but by TCRdb's processing. For this sample the table gives approximately 870,000 distinct CDR3 sequences, of which roughly 37% were detected only once. The ten most abundant clones make up roughly 8.3% of the sample.

On the study overall, not on this receptor specifically: During validation, the model predicted progression to ophthalmopathy a median of about 6.5 months ahead of onset, with almost 71% sensitivity and less than 85% specificity. Most expanded thyroid clonotypes (frequency above 0.001) were also found in blood, which suggests that blood repertoires may mirror thyroid immune responses. Sample size was not statistically predetermined, and investigators were not blinded to group allocation. A model built on a 13 V-J signature distinguished ophthalmopathy from stable hyperthyroidism, reaching roughly 88% sensitivity and around 81% specificity in cross-validation and 80%/75% in testing.

Stable Graves' hyperthyroidism was defined as no progression to ophthalmopathy during 18 months of follow-up. The hyperthyroidism patients were between 18 and 65 years old and newly diagnosed, with a disease duration of less than 2 months. The study excluded patients with uncontrolled infections, other autoimmune diseases, pregnancy or lactation. Diagnoses were based on clinical symptoms, serum thyroxine and TRAb, thyroid ultrasound and orbital computed tomography. PBMCs were isolated from approximately 10 ml of fresh peripheral blood by Ficoll-Paque density gradient centrifugation. Trizol reagent was used to extract total RNA, and RNA quality was then checked on an Agilent 2100 Bioanalyzer. This clonotype was detected many times. The target of this receptor is not known. Base qualities are not recorded, but no much larger clone differs from it by a single base.

The sample consisted of blood. This chain joins TRBV20-1 to TRBJ2-7; D gene: possibly TRBD1, on 6 matching bases. The sequence was collected from a man aged 18 to 29 with Graves' hyperthyroidism. The CDR3: CSANYRVFSYEQYF. Read as DNA, the sequence is TGCAGTGCTAACTACAGGGTCTTCTCCTACGAGCAGTACTTC.